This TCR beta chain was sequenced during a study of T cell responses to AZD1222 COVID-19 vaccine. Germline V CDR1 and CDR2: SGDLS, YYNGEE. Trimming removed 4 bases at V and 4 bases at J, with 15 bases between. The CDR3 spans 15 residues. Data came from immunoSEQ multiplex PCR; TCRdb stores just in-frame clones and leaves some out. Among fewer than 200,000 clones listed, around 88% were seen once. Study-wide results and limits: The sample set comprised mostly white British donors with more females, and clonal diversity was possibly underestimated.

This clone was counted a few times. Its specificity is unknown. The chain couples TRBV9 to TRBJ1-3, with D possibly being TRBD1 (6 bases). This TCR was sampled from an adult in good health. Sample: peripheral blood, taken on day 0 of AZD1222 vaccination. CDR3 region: CASSPSDRWGNTIYF. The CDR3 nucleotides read TGTGCCAGCAGCCCTTCAGACAGGTGGGGAAACACCATATATTTT.